The sequence of this T cell receptor beta chain was determined in a study of post-analysis software for immune sequencing data. Points from the study as a whole: The study found TRBV5-6, TRBV5-1 and TRBV20-1 among 4 or 5 TRBV segments more frequent in patients than controls. Same-batch samples co-clustered strongly by F measure.

On this clonotype itself: What it recognizes is unknown.

Every TCR beta cDNA library bore unique molecular identifiers. TCRdb re-analysed the PCR reads in MiXCR, keeping a single row per CDR3 protein. The sample has hundreds of thousands of distinct CDR3 sequences; around 64% are singletons. V lost 6 bases, J lost 4 bases, and 10 bases stayed unmatched. CDR1 is MNHEY and CDR2 is SVGAGI in the germline V gene. This CDR3 spans 16 amino acids. The receptor's source is a girl aged 2 to 10 with multiple sclerosis. The rearrangement joins TRBV6-5 to TRBJ2-1; 9 bases align to TRBD1. The sequenced material came from blood. This CDR3 reads CASRISTGGAYNEQFF. The DNA for the CDR3 is TGTGCCAGCAGGATTTCAACAGGGGGCGCTTACAATGAGCAGTTCTTC.